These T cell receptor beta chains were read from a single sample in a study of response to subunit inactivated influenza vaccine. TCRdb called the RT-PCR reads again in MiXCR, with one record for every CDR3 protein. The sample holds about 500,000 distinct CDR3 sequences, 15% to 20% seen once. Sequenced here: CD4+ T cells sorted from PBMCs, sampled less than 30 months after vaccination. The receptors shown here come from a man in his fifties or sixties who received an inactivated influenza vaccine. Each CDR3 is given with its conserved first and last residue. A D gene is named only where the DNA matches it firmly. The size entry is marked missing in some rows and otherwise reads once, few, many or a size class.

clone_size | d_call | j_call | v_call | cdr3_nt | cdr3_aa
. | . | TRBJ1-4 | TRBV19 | TGTGCCAGTAGTATACGGCGGAAAGAAAAACTGTTTTTT | CASSIRRKEKLFF
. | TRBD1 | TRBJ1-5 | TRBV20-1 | TGCAGTGCTCCAGGGGGATCAATGGGGAGCAATCAGCCCCAGCATTTT | CSAPGGSMGSNQPQHF
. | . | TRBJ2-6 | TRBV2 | TGTGCCAGCAGTGGAGGGAGCTCTGGGGCCAACGTCCTGACTTTC | CASSGGSSGANVLTF
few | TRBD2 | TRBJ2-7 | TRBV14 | TGTGCCAGCAGCCAAGCGGGGGGGCTCCTCTACGAGCAGTACTTC | CASSQAGGLLYEQYF
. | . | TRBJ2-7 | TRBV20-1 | TGCAGTGCCCCGGCAGGGACCTACGAGCAGTACTTC | CSAPAGTYEQYF
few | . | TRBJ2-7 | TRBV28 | TGTGCCAGCAGGGGGTCCTACGAGCAGTACTTC | CASRGSYEQYF
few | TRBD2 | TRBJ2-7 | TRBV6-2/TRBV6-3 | TGTGCCAGCCGCCAGGGTAGCGGGAGTGCATCCTACGAGCAGTACTTC | CASRQGSGSASYEQYF
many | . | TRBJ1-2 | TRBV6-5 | TGTGCCAGCAGGCCCCCTGAGGGGCGCGTTTCTCGTGGCTACACCTTC | CASRPPEGRVSRGYTF
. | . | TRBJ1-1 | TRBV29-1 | TGCAGCGTTGCGGGACTCAGGGGCACTGAAGCTTTCTTT | CSVAGLRGTEAFF
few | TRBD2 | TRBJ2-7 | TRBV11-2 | TGTGCCAGCAGCTTAAGAGGACTAGCGGGAGGCCTTTCCTACGAGCAGTACTTC | CASSLRGLAGGLSYEQYF
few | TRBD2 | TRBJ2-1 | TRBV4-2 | TGTGCCAGCAGCCAAGGACCTTCTCTAGCGGGAGTCGGATACAATGAGCAGTTCTTC | CASSQGPSLAGVGYNEQFF
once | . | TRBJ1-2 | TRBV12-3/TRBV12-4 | TGTGCCAGCAGTTTGACATCCCCGGGCTATGGCTACACCTTC | CASSLTSPGYGYTF
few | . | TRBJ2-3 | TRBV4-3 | TGCGCCAGCAGCCAAGAGTGGACTAGCACAGATACGCAGTATTTT | CASSQEWTSTDTQYF
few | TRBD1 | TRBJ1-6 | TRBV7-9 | TGTGCCAGCAGCGGGGACAGGGCTTCACCCCTCCACTTT | CASSGDRASPLHF
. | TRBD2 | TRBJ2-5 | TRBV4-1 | TGCGCCAGCAGCCAAGAAGTACTAGCGGGAATTCAGACCCAGTACTTC | CASSQEVLAGIQTQYF
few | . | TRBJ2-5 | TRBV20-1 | TGCAGTGCTCCGAAAGGGGGTCCCTCTAAAGAGACCCAGTACTTC | CSAPKGGPSKETQYF
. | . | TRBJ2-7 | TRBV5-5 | TGTGCCAGCAGCTTGGCCACAGGGTACGAGCAGTACTTC | CASSLATGYEQYF
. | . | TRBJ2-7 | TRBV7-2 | TGTGCCAGCAGCTTAGTGACAGAAGCCTACGAGCAGTACTTC | CASSLVTEAYEQYF
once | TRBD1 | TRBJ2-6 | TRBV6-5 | TGTGCCAGCAGTTACGAACCCGACAGGGCCACCCCTGGGGCCAACGTCCTGACTTTC | CASSYEPDRATPGANVLTF
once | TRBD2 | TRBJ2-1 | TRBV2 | TGTGCCAGCAACCGACTAGCGGAGTACAATGAGCAGTTCTTC | CASNRLAEYNEQFF
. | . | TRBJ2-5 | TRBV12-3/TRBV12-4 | TGTGCCACAACAGGGAGCCCACGGGAGACCCAGTACTTC | CATTGSPRETQYF
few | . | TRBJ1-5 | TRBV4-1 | TGCGCCAGCAGCCAAGATGATCGGCAGCCCCAGCATTTT | CASSQDDRQPQHF
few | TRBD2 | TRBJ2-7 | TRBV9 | TGTGCCAGCAGCGTAGGCGGGACTAGCGGGAGCGGGAACGAGCAGTACTTC | CASSVGGTSGSGNEQYF
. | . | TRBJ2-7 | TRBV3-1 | TGTGCCAGCAGCCAAGATCCCAGACTTTCCTCCTACGAGCAGTACTTC | CASSQDPRLSSYEQYF
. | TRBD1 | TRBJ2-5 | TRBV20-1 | TGCAGTGCTAAGGCGGACAGGGGGCGCGTAGAGACCCAGTACTTC | CSAKADRGRVETQYF
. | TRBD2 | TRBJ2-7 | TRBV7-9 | TGTGCCAGCAGCTCCCTAGCGGGGGAGAGCTTCTACGAGCAGTACTTC | CASSSLAGESFYEQYF
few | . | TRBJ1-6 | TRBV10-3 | TGTGCCATCAGTGAGTCGGGCCCACCCCTCCACTTT | CAISESGPPLHF
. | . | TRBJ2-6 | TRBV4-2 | TGTGCCAGCAGCCAAGCAAACATGAGGCAAGGAACTGGGGCCAACGTCCTGACTTTC | CASSQANMRQGTGANVLTF
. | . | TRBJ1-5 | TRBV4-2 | TGTGCCAGCAGCCAAGATCGCCTTAATCAGCCCCAGCATTTT | CASSQDRLNQPQHF
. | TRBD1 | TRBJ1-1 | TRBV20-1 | TGCAGTGCTGGGACGACGTATCAGGGGGTCACTGAAGCTTTCTTT | CSAGTTYQGVTEAFF
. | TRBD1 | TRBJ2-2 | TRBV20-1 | TGCAGTGCTCCAGGGGGCTCTAACACCGGGGAGCTGTTTTTT | CSAPGGSNTGELFF
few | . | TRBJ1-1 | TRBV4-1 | TGCGCCAGCAGCCATGGGCTGGGAAGGAAAACTGAAGCTTTCTTT | CASSHGLGRKTEAFF
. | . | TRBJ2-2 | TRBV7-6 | TGTGCCAGCAGCGGGTGGGGCCACGGGGAGCTGTTTTTT | CASSGWGHGELFF
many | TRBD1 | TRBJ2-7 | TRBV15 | TGTGCCACCAGCGCGACAGGGGGCGAGCAGTACTTC | CATSATGGEQYF
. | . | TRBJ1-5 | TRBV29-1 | TGCAGCGTTAAGGAGAATAGCAATCAGCCCCAGCATTTT | CSVKENSNQPQHF
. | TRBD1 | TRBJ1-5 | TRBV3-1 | TGTGCCAGCAGCCAAGACCAGGGGGCCGGACAGCCCCAGCATTTT | CASSQDQGAGQPQHF
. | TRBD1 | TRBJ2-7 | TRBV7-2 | TGTGCCAGCAGCTTAGGTGAGGACAGGTCGTTCTACGAGCAGTACTTC | CASSLGEDRSFYEQYF
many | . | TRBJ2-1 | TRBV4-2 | TGTGCCAGCAGCCGGAGCAGGGAGGATGAGCAGTTCTTC | CASSRSREDEQFF